These T cell receptor beta chains were read from a single sample in a study of a mutant IDH1 vaccine in newly diagnosed glioma. Clones were sequenced by immunoSEQ multiplex PCR, and TCRdb holds only the in-frame ones, with some missing. The table includes about 56,000 clones, 86% detected once. What these receptors recognize is not known. The sample consisted of PBMCs, taken from a glioma patient whose treatment included an IDH1 peptide vaccine. The receptors shown here come from a man in his forties or fifties with glioma. CDR3s include the opening cysteine and the closing phenylalanine or tryptophan. The order of the fields is J gene, D gene, V gene, clone size, CDR3 protein, CDR3 DNA. D genes are given only for firm matches. Clone size, where shown, is once, few, many, or a class for clones that have expanded.

J: TRBJ2-7; D: TRBD1; V: TRBV18; size: .; CDR3: CASSRTQGATHEQYF; DNA: TGTGCCAGCTCACGTACCCAGGGGGCTACCCACGAGCAGTACTTC
J: TRBJ2-7; D: TRBD2; V: TRBV6-1; size: few; CDR3: CASSYLAGDKHEQYF; DNA: TGTGCCAGCAGCTATCTAGCGGGAGACAAGCACGAGCAGTACTTC
J: TRBJ1-3; D: .; V: TRBV4-2; size: once; CDR3: CASSQDISNAGFGNTIYF; DNA: TGTGCCAGCAGCCAAGATATATCGAACGCCGGATTTGGAAACACCATATATTTT
J: TRBJ2-1; D: .; V: TRBV9; size: .; CDR3: CASSVGGRGLYNEQFF; DNA: TGTGCCAGCAGCGTAGGGGGTAGAGGACTGTACAATGAGCAGTTCTTC
J: TRBJ2-1; D: TRBD2; V: TRBV7-6; size: .; CDR3: CAPLSPSGRPSCYNEQFF; DNA: TGTGCCCCCTTATCTCCTAGCGGGAGGCCTTCGTGCTACAATGAGCAGTTCTTC
J: TRBJ1-1; D: .; V: TRBV5-1; size: .; CDR3: CASSPRGQMNTEAFF; DNA: TGCGCCAGCAGCCCGAGGGGACAAATGAACACTGAAGCTTTCTTT
J: TRBJ1-1; D: .; V: TRBV11-2; size: .; CDR3: CASSLVRHTEAFF; DNA: TGTGCCAGCAGCTTAGTAAGACACACTGAAGCTTTCTTT
J: TRBJ2-1; D: .; V: TRBV27; size: .; CDR3: CASKTFRGGNEQFF; DNA: TGTGCCAGCAAAACTTTCAGGGGGGGAAATGAGCAGTTCTTC
J: TRBJ2-7; D: .; V: TRBV7-9; size: .; CDR3: CASSLGTVYFSYEQYF; DNA: TGTGCCAGCAGCTTAGGGACGGTCTATTTCTCCTACGAGCAGTACTTC
J: TRBJ1-3; D: .; V: TRBV9; size: .; CDR3: CASSVADRGGNTIYF; DNA: TGTGCCAGCAGCGTAGCTGACCGGGGTGGAAACACCATATATTTT
J: TRBJ1-2; D: .; V: TRBV20-1; size: .; CDR3: CSARLDSPSTF; DNA: TGCAGTGCTAGACTGGACTCTCCCAGCACCTTC
J: TRBJ2-1; D: .; V: TRBV5-1; size: .; CDR3: CASSSFISSYNEQFF; DNA: TGCGCCAGCAGCTCCTTTATAAGCTCCTACAATGAGCAGTTCTTC
J: TRBJ2-2; D: TRBD1; V: TRBV7-3; size: .; CDR3: CASSPRQGAQTGELFF; DNA: TGTGCCAGCAGCCCGAGACAGGGGGCGCAAACCGGGGAGCTGTTTTTT
J: TRBJ1-5; D: TRBD1; V: TRBV27; size: .; CDR3: CAIQSGQGGQPQHF; DNA: TGTGCCATACAATCTGGACAGGGAGGTCAGCCCCAGCATTTT
J: TRBJ2-7; D: .; V: TRBV7-6; size: .; CDR3: CASSSLGSSGEQYF; DNA: TGTGCCAGCAGCTCCCTGGGTAGTTCGGGCGAGCAGTACTTC
J: TRBJ2-3; D: .; V: TRBV2; size: .; CDR3: CASSRTNTQYF; DNA: TGTGCCAGCAGTCGAACTAATACGCAGTATTTT
J: TRBJ2-7; D: .; V: TRBV7-9; size: .; CDR3: CASSFPGTEQYF; DNA: TGTGCCAGCAGCTTCCCAGGGACCGAGCAGTACTTC
J: TRBJ1-4; D: TRBD1; V: TRBV7-9; size: .; CDR3: CASSLGFGTENEKLFF; DNA: TGTGCCAGCAGCTTAGGGTTCGGGACAGAAAATGAAAAACTGTTTTTT
J: TRBJ2-5; D: .; V: TRBV5-1; size: .; CDR3: CASSAHREGVQETQYF; DNA: TGCGCCAGCAGCGCCCACCGAGAGGGGGTCCAAGAGACCCAGTACTTC
J: TRBJ2-3; D: TRBD2; V: TRBV29-1; size: .; CDR3: CSVPSGSSTDTQYF; DNA: TGCAGCGTTCCTAGCGGGAGCTCCACAGATACGCAGTATTTT
J: TRBJ1-1; D: .; V: TRBV5-1; size: .; CDR3: CASSQQPTGMNTEAFF; DNA: TGCGCCAGCAGCCAGCAACCGACCGGAATGAACACTGAAGCTTTCTTT
J: TRBJ2-3; D: TRBD2; V: TRBV9; size: .; CDR3: CASGPPSGRATDTQYF; DNA: TGTGCCAGCGGACCCCCCAGCGGGAGGGCCACAGATACGCAGTATTTT
J: TRBJ2-2; D: .; V: TRBV7-9; size: .; CDR3: CASSLSFSANTGELFF; DNA: TGTGCCAGCAGCTTATCATTTAGCGCCAACACCGGGGAGCTGTTTTTT
J: TRBJ2-5; D: .; V: TRBV9; size: .; CDR3: CASSPRAARTQYF; DNA: TGTGCCAGCAGCCCCCGGGCGGCTAGGACCCAGTACTTC
J: TRBJ2-1; D: TRBD1; V: TRBV7-8; size: .; CDR3: CACRDRVENEQFF; DNA: TGTGCCTGCCGGGACAGGGTGGAAAATGAGCAGTTCTTC
J: TRBJ1-4; D: .; V: TRBV6-5; size: medium-sized; CDR3: CASSYSRIEKLFF; DNA: TGTGCCAGCAGTTACTCCAGAATTGAAAAACTGTTTTTT
J: TRBJ2-1; D: .; V: TRBV4-2; size: .; CDR3: CASSRVADNEQFF; DNA: TGTGCCAGCAGTCGGGTAGCGGACAATGAGCAGTTCTTC
J: TRBJ2-5; D: TRBD1; V: TRBV7-7; size: .; CDR3: CASSRQGARETQYF; DNA: TGTGCCAGCAGCAGACAGGGCGCCCGGGAGACCCAGTACTTC
J: TRBJ1-1; D: TRBD1; V: TRBV14; size: .; CDR3: CASSRPGQGNTEAFF; DNA: TGTGCCAGCAGCCGCCCGGGACAGGGTAACACTGAAGCTTTCTTT